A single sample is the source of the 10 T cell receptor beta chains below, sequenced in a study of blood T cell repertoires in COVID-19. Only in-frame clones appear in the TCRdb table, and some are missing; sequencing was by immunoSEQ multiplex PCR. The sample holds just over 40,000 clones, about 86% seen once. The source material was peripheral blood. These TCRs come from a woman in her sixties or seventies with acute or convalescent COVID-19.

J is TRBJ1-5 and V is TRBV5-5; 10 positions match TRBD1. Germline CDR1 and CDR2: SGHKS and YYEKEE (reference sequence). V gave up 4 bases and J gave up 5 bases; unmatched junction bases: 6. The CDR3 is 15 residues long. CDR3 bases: TGTGCCAGCAGCCCCGGGACAGGGGTAGATCAGCCCCAGCATTTT. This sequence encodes CASSPGTGVDQPQHF.

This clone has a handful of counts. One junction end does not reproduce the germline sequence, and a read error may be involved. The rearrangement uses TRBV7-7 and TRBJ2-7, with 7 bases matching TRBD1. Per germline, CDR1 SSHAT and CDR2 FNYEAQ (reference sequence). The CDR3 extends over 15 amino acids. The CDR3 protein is CASSLAKGQQYEQYF. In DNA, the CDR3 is TGTGCTAGCAGCTTAGCGAAGGGACAGCAATACGAGCAGTACTTC.

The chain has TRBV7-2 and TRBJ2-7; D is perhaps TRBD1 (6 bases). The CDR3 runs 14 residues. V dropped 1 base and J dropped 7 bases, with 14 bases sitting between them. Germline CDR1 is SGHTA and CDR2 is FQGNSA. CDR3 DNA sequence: TGTGCCAGCAGCTTAGATCAGGGGCGAAATGAGCAGTACTTC. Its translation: CASSLDQGRNEQYF.

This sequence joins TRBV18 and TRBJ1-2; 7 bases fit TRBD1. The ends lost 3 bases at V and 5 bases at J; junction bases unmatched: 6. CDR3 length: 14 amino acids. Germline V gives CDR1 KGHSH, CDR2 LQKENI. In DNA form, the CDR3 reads TGTGCCAGCTCACCCGCAGGGGGGTGGTATGGCTACACCTTC. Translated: CASSPAGGWYGYTF.

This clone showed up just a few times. In DNA form, the CDR3 reads TGCGCCAGCAGCTTGGCAGGGACTAGCGGGAGTAGAGATACGCAGTATTTT. It yields the protein CASSLAGTSGSRDTQYF. The chain couples TRBV5-1 to TRBJ2-3, with 14 bases aligning to TRBD2. V was clipped by 0 bases and J by 5 bases; unmatched bases: 5. The CDR3 runs 17 residues. CDR1 is SGHRS, CDR2 YFSETQ, per germline.

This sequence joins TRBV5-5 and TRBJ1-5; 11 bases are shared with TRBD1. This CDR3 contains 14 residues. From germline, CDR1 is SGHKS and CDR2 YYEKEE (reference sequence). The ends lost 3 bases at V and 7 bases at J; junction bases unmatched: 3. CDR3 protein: CASSWGTGGQPQHF. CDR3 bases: TGTGCCAGCAGCTGGGGGACAGGGGGACAGCCCCAGCATTTT.

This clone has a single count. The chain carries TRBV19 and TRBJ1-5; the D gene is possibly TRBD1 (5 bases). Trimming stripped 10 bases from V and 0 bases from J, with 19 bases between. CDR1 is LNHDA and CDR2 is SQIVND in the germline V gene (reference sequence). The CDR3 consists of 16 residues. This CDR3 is CATNPWGEYSNQPQHF. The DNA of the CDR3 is TGTGCCACCAATCCCTGGGGGGAATATAGCAATCAGCCCCAGCATTTT.

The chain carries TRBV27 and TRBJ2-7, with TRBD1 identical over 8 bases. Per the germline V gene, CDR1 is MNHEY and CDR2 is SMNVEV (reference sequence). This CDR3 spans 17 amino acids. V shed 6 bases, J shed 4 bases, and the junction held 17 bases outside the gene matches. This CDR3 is CASSRTSRGPFHYEQYF. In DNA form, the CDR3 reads TGTGCCAGCAGCCGGACTTCCAGGGGGCCCTTCCATTACGAGCAGTACTTC.

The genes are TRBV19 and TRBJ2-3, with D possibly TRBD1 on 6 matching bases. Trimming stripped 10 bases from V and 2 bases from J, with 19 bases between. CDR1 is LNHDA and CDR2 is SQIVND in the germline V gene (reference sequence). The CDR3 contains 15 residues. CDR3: CATQIPGQITDTQYF. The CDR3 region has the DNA TGTGCCACCCAGATACCGGGACAAATCACAGATACGCAGTATTTT.

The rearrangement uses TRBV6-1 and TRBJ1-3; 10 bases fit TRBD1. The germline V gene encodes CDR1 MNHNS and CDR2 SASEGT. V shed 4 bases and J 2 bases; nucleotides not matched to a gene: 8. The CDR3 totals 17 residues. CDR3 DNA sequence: TGTGCCAGCAGTGGAAGTCCCGGGACAGGGGCTGGAAACACCATATATTTT. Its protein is CASSGSPGTGAGNTIYF.